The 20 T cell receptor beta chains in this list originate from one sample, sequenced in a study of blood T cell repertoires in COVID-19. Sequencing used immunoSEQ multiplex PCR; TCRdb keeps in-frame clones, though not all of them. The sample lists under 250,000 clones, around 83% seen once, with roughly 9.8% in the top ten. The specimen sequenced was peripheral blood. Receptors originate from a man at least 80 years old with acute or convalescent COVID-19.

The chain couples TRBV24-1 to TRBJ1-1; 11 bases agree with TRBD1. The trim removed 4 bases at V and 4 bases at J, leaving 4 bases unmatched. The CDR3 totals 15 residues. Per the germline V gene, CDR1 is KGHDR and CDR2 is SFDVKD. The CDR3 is CATSEAGTGGTEAFF. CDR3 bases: TGTGCCACCAGTGAGGCGGGGACAGGGGGCACTGAAGCTTTCTTT.

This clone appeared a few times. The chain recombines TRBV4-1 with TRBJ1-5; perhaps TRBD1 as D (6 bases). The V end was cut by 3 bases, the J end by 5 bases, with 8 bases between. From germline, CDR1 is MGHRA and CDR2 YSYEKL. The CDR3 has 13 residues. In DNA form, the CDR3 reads TGCGCCAGCAGCCAGGGACAATATCAGCCCCAGCATTTT. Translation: CASSQGQYQPQHF.

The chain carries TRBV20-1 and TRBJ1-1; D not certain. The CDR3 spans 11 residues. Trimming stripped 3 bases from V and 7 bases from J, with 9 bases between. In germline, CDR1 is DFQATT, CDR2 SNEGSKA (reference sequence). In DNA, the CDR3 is TGCAGTGCTAGCCGAGGGCTTGAAGCTTTCTTT. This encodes CSASRGLEAFF.

The CDR3 spells CASSLDRAGGLEDTQYF. The CDR3 coding sequence is TGTGCCAGCAGCTTAGATAGGGCGGGGGGGCTTGAAGATACGCAGTATTTT. The J gene is TRBJ2-3, the V gene TRBV11-2; 9 bases are a match to TRBD2. Germline V gives CDR1 SGHAT, CDR2 FQNNGV. V gave up 0 bases and J gave up 5 bases; unmatched junction bases: 9. The CDR3 has 17 amino acids.

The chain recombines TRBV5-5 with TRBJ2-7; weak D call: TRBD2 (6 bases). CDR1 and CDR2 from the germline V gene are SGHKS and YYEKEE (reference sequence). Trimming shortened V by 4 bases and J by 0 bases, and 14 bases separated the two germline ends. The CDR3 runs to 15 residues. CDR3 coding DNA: TGTGCCAGCAGCCACCCTAGCGCAAGCTCCTACGAGCAGTACTTC. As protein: CASSHPSASSYEQYF.

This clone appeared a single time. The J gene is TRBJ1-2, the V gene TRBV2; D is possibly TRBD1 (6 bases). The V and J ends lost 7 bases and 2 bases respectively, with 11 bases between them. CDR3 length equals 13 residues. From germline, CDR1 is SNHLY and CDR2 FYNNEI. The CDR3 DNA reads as TGTGCCAGCATGGGGGGGGCCAACTATGGCTACACCTTC. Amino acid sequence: CASMGGANYGYTF.

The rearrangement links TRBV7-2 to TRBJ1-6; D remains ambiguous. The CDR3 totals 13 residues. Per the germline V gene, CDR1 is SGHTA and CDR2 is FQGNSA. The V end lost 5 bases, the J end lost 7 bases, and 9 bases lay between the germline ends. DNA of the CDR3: TGTGCCAGCAGCCTTACGCGAAATTCACCCCTCCACTTT. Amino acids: CASSLTRNSPLHF. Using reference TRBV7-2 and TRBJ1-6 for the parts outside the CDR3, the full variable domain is GAGVSQSPSNKVTEKGKDVELRCDPISGHTALYWYRQSLGQGLEFLIYFQGNSAPDKSGLPSDRFSAERTGGSVSTLTIQRTQQEDSAVYLCASSLTRNSPLHFGNGTRLTVT.

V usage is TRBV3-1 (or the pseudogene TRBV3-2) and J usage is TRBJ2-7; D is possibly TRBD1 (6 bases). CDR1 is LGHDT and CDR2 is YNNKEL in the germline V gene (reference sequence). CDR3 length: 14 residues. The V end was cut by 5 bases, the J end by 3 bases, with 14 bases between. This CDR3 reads CASSYTSGVYEQYF. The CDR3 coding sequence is TGTGCCAGCAGCTACACATCAGGGGTCTACGAGCAGTACTTC.

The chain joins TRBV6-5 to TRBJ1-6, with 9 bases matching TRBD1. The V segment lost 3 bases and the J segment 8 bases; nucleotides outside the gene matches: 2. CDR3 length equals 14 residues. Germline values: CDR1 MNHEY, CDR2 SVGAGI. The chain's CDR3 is CASSYRQGDSPLHF. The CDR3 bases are TGTGCCAGCAGTTATAGACAGGGGGATTCACCCCTCCACTTT.

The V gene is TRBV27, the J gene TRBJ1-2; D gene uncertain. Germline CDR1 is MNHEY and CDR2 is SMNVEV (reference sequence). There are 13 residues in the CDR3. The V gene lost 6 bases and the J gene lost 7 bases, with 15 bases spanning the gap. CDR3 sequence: CASSLKGGTGYTF. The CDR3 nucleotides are TGTGCCAGCAGCCTAAAGGGAGGCACTGGCTACACCTTC.

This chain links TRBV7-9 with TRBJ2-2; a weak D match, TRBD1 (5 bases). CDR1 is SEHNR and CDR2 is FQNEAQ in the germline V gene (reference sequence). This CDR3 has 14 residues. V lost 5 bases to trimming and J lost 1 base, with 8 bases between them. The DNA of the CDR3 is TGTGCCAGCAGCCCAACAGGGAACACCGGGGAGCTGTTTTTT. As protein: CASSPTGNTGELFF. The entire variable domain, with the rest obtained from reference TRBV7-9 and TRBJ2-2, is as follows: DTGVSQNPRHKITKRGQNVTFRCDPISEHNRLYWYRQTLGQGPEFLTYFQNEAQLEKSRLLSDRFSAERPKGSFSTLEIQRTEQGDSAMYLCASSPTGNTGELFFGEGSRLTVL.

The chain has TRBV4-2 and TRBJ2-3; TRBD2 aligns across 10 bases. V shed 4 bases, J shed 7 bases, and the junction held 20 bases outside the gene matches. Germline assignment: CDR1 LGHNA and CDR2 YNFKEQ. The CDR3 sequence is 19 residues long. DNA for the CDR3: TGTGCCAGCAGCCTAACCGGGGATAGTAGCGGGGGGAAATCGAATACGCAGTATTTT. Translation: CASSLTGDSSGGKSNTQYF.

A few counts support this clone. DNA of the CDR3: TGTGCCAGCAGCTTAGCCCTGGCGGGGGGGACCTACAATGAGCAGTTCTTC. This codes for CASSLALAGGTYNEQFF. The V call is TRBV11-2, the J call TRBJ2-1; TRBD2 matches at 9 bases. This CDR3 has 17 residues. With 1 base clipped from V and 2 bases from J, the junction kept 6 bases outside the gene matches. Germline V gene lookup returns CDR1 SGHAT and CDR2 FQNNGV.

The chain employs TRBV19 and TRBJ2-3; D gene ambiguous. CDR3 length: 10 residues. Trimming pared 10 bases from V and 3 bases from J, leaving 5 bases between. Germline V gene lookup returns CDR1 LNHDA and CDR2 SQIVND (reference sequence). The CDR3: CATYTDTQYF. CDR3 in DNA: TGTGCCACGTATACAGATACGCAGTATTTT.

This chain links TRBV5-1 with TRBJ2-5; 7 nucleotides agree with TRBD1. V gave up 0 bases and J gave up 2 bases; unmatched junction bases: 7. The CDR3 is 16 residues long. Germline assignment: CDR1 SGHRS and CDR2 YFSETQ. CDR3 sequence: CASSLGGQIAQETQYF. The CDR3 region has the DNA TGCGCCAGCAGCTTGGGGGGACAGATAGCTCAAGAGACCCAGTACTTC.

The CDR3 DNA follows: TGTGCCAGTACATCCGGGACAGGGGGTAGATTTGGCTACACCTTC. Its translation: CASTSGTGGRFGYTF. The chain combines TRBV19 with TRBJ1-2, with 11 bases matching TRBD1. Germline CDR1 is LNHDA and CDR2 is SQIVND (reference sequence). CDR3 length: 15 amino acids. With V trimmed by 7 bases and J by 7 bases, 11 bases remained unmatched. The variable domain in full, completed from reference TRBV19 and TRBJ1-2, reads DGGITQSPKYLFRKEGQNVTLSCEQNLNHDAMYWYRQDPGQGLRLIYYSQIVNDFQKGDIAEGYSVSREKKESFPLTVTSAQKNPTAFYLCASTSGTGGRFGYTFGSGTRLTVV.

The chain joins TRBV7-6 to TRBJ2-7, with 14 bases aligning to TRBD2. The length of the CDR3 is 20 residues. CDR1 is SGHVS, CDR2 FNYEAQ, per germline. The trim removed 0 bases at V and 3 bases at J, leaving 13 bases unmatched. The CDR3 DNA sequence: TGTGCCAGCAGCTTAGCTTCCGCGACTAGCGGGGGGGCTTTCCTCTACGAGCAGTACTTC. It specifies CASSLASATSGGAFLYEQYF.

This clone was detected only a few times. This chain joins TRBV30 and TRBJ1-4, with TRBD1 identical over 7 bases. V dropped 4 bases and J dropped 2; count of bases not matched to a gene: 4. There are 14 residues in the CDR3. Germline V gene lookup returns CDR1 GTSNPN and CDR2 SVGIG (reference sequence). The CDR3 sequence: CAWNTGVTNEKLFF. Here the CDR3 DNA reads TGTGCCTGGAATACAGGGGTTACTAATGAAAAACTGTTTTTT.

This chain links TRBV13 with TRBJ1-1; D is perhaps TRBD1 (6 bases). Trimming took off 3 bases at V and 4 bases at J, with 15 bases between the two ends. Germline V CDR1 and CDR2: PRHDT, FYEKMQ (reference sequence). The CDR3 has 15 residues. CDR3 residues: CASSFSRGVGTEAFF. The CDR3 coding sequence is TGTGCCAGCAGCTTCTCCAGGGGTGTTGGCACTGAAGCTTTCTTT.

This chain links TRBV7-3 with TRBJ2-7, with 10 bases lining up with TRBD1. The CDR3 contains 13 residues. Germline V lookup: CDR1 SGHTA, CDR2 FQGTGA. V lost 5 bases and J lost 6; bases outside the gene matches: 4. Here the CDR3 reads CASSPRDRGEQYF. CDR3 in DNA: TGTGCCAGCAGCCCCCGGGACAGGGGCGAGCAGTACTTC.